The present T cell receptor beta chain was sequenced within a study of T cells in Graves' hyperthyroidism and ophthalmopathy. Study-wide background: Initial diagnosis, before any treatment, was when peripheral blood was collected.

Trimming took 0 bases from V and 4 from J, leaving 10 bases between them. Germline-derived CDR1 and CDR2 are SGHRS and YFSETQ. The CDR3 contains 14 residues. This clonotype appeared many times. It was RNA transcripts that yielded the amplified TCR beta CDR3 regions. Carried out on the TCR CDR3, a first-round RT-PCR used the HTBI primer set. TCRdb recomputed calls from the multiplex PCR reads with MiXCR, one row per CDR3 protein. The table records around 380,000 distinct CDR3 sequences, about 14% of them present only once. The TCR originated in a man aged 25-45 years with Graves' hyperthyroidism that later progressed to Graves' ophthalmopathy. Sequences were obtained from blood. The chain is built from TRBV5-1 and TRBJ1-2; D may be TRBD1 (5 bases). The CDR3 spells CASSLGGIGYGYTF. CDR3 coding DNA: TGCGCCAGCAGCTTGGGGGGGATCGGCTATGGCTACACCTTC. The entire variable domain, with the rest obtained from reference TRBV5-1 and TRBJ1-2, is as follows: KAGVTQTPRYLIKTRGQQVTLSCSPISGHRSVSWYQQTPGQGLQFLFEYFSETQRNKGNFPGRFSGRQFSNSRSEMNVSTLELGDSALYLCASSLGGIGYGYTFGSGTRLTVV.